This T cell receptor (beta chain) appears in the sequencing data of a study of blood T cell repertoires in COVID-19. Sequenced by immunoSEQ multiplex PCR; TCRdb stores in-frame clones only, minus some. The table lists 250,000 or so clones, around 90% of them singletons. Sequencing was carried out using peripheral blood. The clonotype was recovered from a woman in her twenties or thirties with acute or convalescent COVID-19.

CDR3 protein: CASSQPGTSTIQKYNEQFF. The CDR3 DNA follows: TGTGCCAGCAGCCAACCCGGGACTAGCACGATTCAAAAGTACAATGAGCAGTTCTTC. V is TRBV3-1 (or the pseudogene TRBV3-2) and J is TRBJ2-1; 9 bases fit TRBD2. Germline V gene data show CDR1 as LGHDT and CDR2 as YNNKEL (reference sequence). V lost 2 bases to trimming and J lost 4 bases; unmatched junction nucleotides: 15. CDR3 size: 19 residues.